This TCR beta chain stems from a study of CD8+CD57+ T cells in acquired aplastic anemia. Study details: Sorted CD4+ and CD8+ cells yielded around 3.2 ug of DNA on average.

TCR beta VDJ and CDR3 profiling used genomic DNA as template. TCRdb recomputed calls from the reads with MiXCR, one row per CDR3 protein. The sample contains about 220,000 distinct CDR3 sequences, 30% to 40% of which appear only once. Many counts were recorded for this clonotype. Germline CDR1 SQVTM, CDR2 ANQGSEA. The CDR3 totals 14 residues. The V segment lost 4 bases and the J segment 2 bases; nucleotides outside the gene matches: 6. The sequence was collected from a human donor in good health, serving as a control. Sequencing was performed on sorted CD4+, CD8+, or CD8+CD57+ T cells (not recorded which) from PBMCs. This chain uses TRBV29-1 with TRBJ2-5; TRBD1 agrees at 8 bases. In DNA form, the CDR3 reads TGCAGCGTTGCCGGGACAGGAGAACAAGAGACCCAGTACTTC. Its translation is CSVAGTGEQETQYF.